This record concerns one T cell receptor beta chain sequence. Its antigen remains unknown. One end of the junction fails to match germline, which may point to a read error. The data were obtained in a study of T cell responses to AZD1222 COVID-19 vaccine. Assay: immunoSEQ multiplex PCR; the TCRdb copy retains only in-frame clones and omits some. Here the sample spans 130,000 to 150,000 clones, about nine tenths being singletons. Notes on the study in general: Donors in the cohort were predominantly white British and more often female, and clonal diversity was possibly underestimated.

The sample here was peripheral blood, taken on day 0 of AZD1222 vaccination. The TCR originated in an adult in good health.

The CDR3 DNA is TGTGCTAGTATGGGGCACCCGAATAGCAATCAGCCCCAGCATTTT. It yields the protein CASMGHPNSNQPQHF. The V and J genes are TRBV19 and TRBJ1-5, with D perhaps matching TRBD1 (5 bases). Germline lookup yields CDR1 LNHDA and CDR2 SQIVND (reference sequence). The CDR3 extends over 15 amino acids.